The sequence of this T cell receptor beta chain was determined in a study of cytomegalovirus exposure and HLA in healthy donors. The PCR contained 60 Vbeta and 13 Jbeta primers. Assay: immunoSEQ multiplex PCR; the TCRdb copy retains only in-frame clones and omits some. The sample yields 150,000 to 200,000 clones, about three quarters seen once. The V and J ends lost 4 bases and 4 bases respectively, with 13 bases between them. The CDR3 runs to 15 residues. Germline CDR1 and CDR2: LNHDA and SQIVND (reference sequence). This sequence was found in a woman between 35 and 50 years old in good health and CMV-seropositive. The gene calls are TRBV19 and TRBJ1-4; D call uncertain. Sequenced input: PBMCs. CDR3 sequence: CASSNLQSLNEKLFF. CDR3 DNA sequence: TGTGCCAGTAGTAACCTACAGAGCCTTAATGAAAAACTGTTTTTT. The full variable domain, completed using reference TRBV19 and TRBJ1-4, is DGGITQSPKYLFRKEGQNVTLSCEQNLNHDAMYWYRQDPGQGLRLIYYSQIVNDFQKGDIAEGYSVSREKKESFPLTVTSAQKNPTAFYLCASSNLQSLNEKLFFGSGTQLSVL.